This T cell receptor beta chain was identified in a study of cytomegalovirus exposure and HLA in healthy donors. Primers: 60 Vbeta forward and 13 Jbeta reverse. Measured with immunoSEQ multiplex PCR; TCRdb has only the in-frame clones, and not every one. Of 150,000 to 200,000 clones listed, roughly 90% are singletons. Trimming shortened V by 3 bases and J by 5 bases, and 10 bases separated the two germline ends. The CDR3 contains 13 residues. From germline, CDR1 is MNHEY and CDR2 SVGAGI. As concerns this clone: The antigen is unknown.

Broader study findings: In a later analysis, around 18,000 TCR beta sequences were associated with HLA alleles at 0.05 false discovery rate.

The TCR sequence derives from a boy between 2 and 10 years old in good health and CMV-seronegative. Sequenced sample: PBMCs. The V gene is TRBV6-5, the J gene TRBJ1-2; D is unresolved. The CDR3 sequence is CASSYASGYGYTF. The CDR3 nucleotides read TGTGCCAGCAGTTATGCGTCAGGATATGGCTACACCTTC.